This paragraph covers one TCR beta chain sequence. These data originate in a study of glioma-infiltrating T cells after dendritic cell vaccination. Method: immunoSEQ multiplex PCR; TCRdb's copy keeps in-frame clones and lacks some. In the table there are roughly 60,000 clones, 85% of which are singletons. Noted time point: after dendritic cell vaccination, including at tumor progression/relapse. This specimen consisted of blood, obtained after dendritic cell vaccination. The clonotype was recovered from a human donor with glioblastoma.

The CDR3 spells CASSLILGQGFYTEAFF. Written as DNA, the CDR3 is TGTGCCAGCAGCTTAATCCTGGGACAGGGCTTTTACACTGAAGCTTTCTTT. The V and J genes are TRBV11-1 and TRBJ1-1; 9 bases are a match to TRBD1. This CDR3 region has 17 residues. The V gene's germline CDR1 is SGHAT and CDR2 FQDESV (reference sequence). Trimming at V came to 2 bases and at J to 3 bases, leaving 10 bases not matched to a gene.